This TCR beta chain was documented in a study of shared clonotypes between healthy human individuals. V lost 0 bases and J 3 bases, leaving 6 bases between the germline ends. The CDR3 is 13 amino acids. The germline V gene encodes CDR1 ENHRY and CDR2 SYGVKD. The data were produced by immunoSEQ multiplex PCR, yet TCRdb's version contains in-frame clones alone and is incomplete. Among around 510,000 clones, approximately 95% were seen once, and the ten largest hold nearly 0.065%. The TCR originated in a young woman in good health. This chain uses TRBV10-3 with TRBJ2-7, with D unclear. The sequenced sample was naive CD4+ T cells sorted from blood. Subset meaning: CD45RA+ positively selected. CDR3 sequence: CAISESNDYEQYF. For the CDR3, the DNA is TGTGCCATCAGTGAGTCGAATGACTACGAGCAGTACTTC.